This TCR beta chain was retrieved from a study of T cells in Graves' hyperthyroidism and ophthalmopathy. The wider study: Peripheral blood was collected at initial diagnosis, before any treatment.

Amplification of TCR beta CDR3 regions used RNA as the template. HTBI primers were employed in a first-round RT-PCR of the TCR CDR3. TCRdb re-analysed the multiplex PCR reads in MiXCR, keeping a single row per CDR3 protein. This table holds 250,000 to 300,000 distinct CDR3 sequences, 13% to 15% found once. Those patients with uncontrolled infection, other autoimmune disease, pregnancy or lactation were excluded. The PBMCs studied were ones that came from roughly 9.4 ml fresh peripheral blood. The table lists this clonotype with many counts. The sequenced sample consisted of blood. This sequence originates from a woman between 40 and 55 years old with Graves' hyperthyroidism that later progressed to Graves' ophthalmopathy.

The CDR3 here is CASSSSGTGEAEQYF. The CDR3 region has the DNA TGTGCCAGCAGCTCCTCCGGGACAGGGGAGGCCGAGCAGTACTTC. The chain carries TRBV7-9 and TRBJ2-7, with TRBD1 identical over 10 bases. The V gene's germline CDR1 is SEHNR and CDR2 FQNEAQ (reference sequence). V shed 4 bases, J shed 6 bases, and the junction held 9 bases outside the gene matches. This CDR3 has 15 amino acids.